This T cell receptor (beta chain) appears in the sequencing data of a study of immune cell composition in non-small cell lung cancer. The CDR3 is 14 residues long. Germline V lookup: CDR1 LNHDA, CDR2 SQIVND (reference sequence). Produced via immunoSEQ multiplex PCR; TCRdb's table is partial and in-frame only. The sample yields over 1,500 clones, around 76% seen once. The chain joins TRBV19 to TRBJ2-5; 9 nucleotides align to TRBD1. The last part of the DNA fits TRBJ2-7 better; the J call may be wrong. This clonotype was sampled from a human donor with non-small cell lung cancer. The sequencing input was lung tumor tissue. The CDR3 DNA follows: TGTGCCAGTAGCCCGACAGGGGGTACCTACGAGCAGTACTTC. Its translation is CASSPTGGTYEQYF.